This entry is about one TCR beta chain. What it binds is not known. The CDR3 runs to 13 residues. The V gene lost 4 bases and the J gene lost 9 bases, with 15 bases spanning the gap. Germline CDR1 SGHAT, CDR2 FQDESV (reference sequence). This sample stems from a study of CD8 T cells in ankylosing spondylitis. Findings and caveats of the study: Clones linked to disease were reported to show significant enrichment in matched ankylosing spondylitis synovial fluid. Roughly eight highly homologous variants made up a TCR beta motif that seemed to typify ankylosing spondylitis blood. Those disease-linked clones were CD8+; they were also relatively rare in peripheral blood.

One entry per CDR3 protein results from TCRdb running MiXCR on the 5' RACE reads. The sample shows approximately 150,000 distinct CDR3 sequences, 40% to 50% of them seen only once. What was sequenced was synovial fluid, either unsorted or a sorted T cell fraction (not recorded which). This TCR derives from a male donor with ankylosing spondylitis. The rearrangement uses TRBV11-1 and TRBJ1-1; possibly TRBD1 for D (5 bases). The CDR3 sequence: CASSWGPKWKAFF. The DNA of the CDR3 is TGTGCCAGCAGCTGGGGACCGAAGTGGAAAGCTTTCTTT.